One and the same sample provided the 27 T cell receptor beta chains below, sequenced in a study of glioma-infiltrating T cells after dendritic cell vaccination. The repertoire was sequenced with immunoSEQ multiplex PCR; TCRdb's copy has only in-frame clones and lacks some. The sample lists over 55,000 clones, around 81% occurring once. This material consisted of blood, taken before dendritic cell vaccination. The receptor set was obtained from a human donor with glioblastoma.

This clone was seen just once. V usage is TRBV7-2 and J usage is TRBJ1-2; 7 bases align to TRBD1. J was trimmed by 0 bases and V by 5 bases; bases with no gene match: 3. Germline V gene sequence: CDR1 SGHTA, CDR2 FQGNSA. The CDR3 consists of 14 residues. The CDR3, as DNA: TGTGCCAGCAGCCCCGACAGGGCTAACTATGGCTACACCTTC. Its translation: CASSPDRANYGYTF.

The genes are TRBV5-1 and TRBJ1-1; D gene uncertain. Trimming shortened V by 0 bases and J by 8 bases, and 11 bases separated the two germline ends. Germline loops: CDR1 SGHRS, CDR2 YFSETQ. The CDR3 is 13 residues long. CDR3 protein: CASSLVGGQEAFF. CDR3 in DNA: TGCGCCAGCAGCTTGGTTGGAGGCCAGGAAGCTTTCTTT. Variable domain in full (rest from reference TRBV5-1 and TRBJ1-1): KAGVTQTPRYLIKTRGQQVTLSCSPISGHRSVSWYQQTPGQGLQFLFEYFSETQRNKGNFPGRFSGRQFSNSRSEMNVSTLELGDSALYLCASSLVGGQEAFFGQGTRLTVV.

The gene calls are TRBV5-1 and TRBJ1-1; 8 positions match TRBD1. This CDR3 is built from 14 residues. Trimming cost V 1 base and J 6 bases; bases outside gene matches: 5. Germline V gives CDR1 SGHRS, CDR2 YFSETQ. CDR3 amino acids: CASSLSTQGAEAFF. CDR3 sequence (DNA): TGCGCCAGCAGCTTGTCGACACAGGGGGCTGAAGCTTTCTTT.

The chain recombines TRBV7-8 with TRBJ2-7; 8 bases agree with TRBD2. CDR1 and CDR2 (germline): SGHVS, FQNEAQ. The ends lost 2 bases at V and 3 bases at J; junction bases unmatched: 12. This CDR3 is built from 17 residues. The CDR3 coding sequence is TGTGCCAGCAGCTTAAGGGCGGCGCGGGGGGACTTCTACGAGCAGTACTTC. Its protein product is CASSLRAARGDFYEQYF.

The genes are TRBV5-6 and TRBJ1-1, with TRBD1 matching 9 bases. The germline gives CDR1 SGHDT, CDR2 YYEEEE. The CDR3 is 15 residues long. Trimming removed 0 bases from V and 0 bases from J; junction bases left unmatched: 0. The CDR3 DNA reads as TGTGCCAGCAGCTTGGGGGACAGGGTGAACACTGAAGCTTTCTTT. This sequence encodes CASSLGDRVNTEAFF.

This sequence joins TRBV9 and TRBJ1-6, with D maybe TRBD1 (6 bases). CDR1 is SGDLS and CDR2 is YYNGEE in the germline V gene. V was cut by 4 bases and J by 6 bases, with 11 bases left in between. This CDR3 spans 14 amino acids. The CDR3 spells CASSPRDINSPLHF. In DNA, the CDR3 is TGTGCCAGCAGCCCCCGGGACATTAATTCACCCCTCCACTTT. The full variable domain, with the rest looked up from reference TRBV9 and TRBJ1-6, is DSGVTQTPKHLITATGQRVTLRCSPRSGDLSVYWYQQSLDQGLQFLIQYYNGEERAKGNILERFSAQQFPDLHSELNLSSLELGDSALYFCASSPRDINSPLHFGNGTRLTVT.

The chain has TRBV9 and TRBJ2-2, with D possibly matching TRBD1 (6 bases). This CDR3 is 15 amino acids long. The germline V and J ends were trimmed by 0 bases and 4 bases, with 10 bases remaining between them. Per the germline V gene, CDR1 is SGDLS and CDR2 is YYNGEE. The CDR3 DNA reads TGTGCCAGCAGCGTAGGACAGGCATCCACCGGGGAGCTGTTTTTT. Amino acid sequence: CASSVGQASTGELFF.

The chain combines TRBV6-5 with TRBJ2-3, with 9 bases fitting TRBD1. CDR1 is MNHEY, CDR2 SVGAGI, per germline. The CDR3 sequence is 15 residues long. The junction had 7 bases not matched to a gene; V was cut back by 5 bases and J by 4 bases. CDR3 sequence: CASSARTGDSDTQYF. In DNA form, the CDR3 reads TGTGCCAGCAGTGCTCGGACAGGGGATTCAGATACGCAGTATTTT.

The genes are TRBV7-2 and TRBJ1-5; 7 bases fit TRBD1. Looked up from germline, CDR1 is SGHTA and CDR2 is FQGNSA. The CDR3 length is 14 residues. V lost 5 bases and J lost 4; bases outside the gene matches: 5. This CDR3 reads CASSVRRGNQPQHF. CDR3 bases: TGTGCCAGCAGCGTACGCAGGGGGAATCAGCCCCAGCATTTT.

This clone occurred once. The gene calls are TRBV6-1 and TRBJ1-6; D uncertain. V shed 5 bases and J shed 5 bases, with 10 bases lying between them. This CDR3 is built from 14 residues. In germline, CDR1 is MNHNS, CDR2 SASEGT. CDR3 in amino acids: CASSSTGNNSPLHF. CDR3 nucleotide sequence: TGTGCCAGCAGTTCGACGGGGAATAATTCACCCCTCCACTTT.

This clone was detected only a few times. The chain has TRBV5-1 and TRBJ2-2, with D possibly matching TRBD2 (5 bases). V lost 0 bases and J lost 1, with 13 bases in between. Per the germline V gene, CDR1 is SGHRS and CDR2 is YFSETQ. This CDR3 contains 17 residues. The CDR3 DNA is TGCGCCAGCAGCTTGGTGTACCTAGCCGTGAACACCGGGGAGCTGTTTTTT. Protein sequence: CASSLVYLAVNTGELFF.

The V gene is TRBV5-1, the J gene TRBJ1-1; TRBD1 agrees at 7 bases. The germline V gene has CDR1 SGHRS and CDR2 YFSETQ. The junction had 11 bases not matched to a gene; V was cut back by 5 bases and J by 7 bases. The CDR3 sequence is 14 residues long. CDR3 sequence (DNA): TGCGCCAGCAGGCCTGACAGGGAATATGATGAAGCTTTCTTT. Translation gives CASRPDREYDEAFF.

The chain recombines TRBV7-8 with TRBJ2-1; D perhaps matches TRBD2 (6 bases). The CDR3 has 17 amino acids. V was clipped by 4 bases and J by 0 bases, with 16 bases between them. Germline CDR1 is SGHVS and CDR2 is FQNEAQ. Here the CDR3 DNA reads TGTGCCAGCAGCTCCTCGGGCGGGACCTACTCCTACAATGAGCAGTTCTTC. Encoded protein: CASSSSGGTYSYNEQFF.

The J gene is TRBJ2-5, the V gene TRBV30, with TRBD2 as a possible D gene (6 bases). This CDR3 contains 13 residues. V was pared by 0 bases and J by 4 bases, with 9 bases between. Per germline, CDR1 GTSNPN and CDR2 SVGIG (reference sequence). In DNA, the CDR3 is TGTGCCTGGAGTGTACTGGGGGGAGAGACCCAGTACTTC. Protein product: CAWSVLGGETQYF.

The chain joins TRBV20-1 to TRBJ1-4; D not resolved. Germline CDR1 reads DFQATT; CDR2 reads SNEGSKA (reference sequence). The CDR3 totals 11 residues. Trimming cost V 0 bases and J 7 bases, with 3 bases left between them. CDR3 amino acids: CSARDLEKLFF. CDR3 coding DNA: TGCAGTGCTAGAGATCTTGAAAAACTGTTTTTT.

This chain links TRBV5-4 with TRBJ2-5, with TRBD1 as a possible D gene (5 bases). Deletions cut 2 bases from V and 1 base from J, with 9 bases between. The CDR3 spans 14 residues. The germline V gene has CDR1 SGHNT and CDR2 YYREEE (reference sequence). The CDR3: CASSFTGSQETQYF. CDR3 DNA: TGTGCCAGCAGCTTTACAGGCTCCCAAGAGACCCAGTACTTC.

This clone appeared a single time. The CDR3, as DNA: TGTGCCAGCAGTGAAAGCAGGGTTGCGACCGGGGAGCTGTTTTTT. This encodes CASSESRVATGELFF. The rearrangement uses TRBV6-1 and TRBJ2-2, with TRBD1 as a possible D gene (5 bases). The V and J ends lost 2 bases and 5 bases respectively, with 12 bases between them. This CDR3 has 15 amino acids. Germline lookup yields CDR1 MNHNS and CDR2 SASEGT.

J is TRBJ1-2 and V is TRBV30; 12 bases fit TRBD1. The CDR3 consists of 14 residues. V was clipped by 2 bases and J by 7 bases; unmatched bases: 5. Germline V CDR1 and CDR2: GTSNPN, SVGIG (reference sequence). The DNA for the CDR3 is TGTGCCTGGAGTTCGGGACAGGGGGCCTTTGGCTACACCTTC. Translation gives CAWSSGQGAFGYTF.

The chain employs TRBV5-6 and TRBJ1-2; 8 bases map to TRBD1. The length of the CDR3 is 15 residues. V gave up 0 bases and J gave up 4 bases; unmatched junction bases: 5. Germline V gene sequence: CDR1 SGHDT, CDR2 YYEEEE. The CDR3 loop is CASSLDGTGSYGYTF. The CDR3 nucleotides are TGTGCCAGCAGCTTGGATGGGACAGGAAGCTATGGCTACACCTTC. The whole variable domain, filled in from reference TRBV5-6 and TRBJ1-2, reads DAGVTQSPTHLIKTRGQQVTLRCSPKSGHDTVSWYQQALGQGPQFIFQYYEEEERQRGNFPDRFSGHQFPNYSSELNVNALLLGDSALYLCASSLDGTGSYGYTFGSGTRLTVV.

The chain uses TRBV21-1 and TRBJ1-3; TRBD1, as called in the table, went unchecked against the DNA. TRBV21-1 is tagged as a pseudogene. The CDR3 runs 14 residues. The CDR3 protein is CASMQGAVGNTIYF. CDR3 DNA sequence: TGTGCCAGCATGCAGGGGGCGGTTGGAAACACCATATATTTT.

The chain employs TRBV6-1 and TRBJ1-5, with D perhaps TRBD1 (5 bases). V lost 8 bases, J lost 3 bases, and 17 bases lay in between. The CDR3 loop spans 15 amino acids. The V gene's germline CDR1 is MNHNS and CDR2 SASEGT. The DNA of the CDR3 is TGTGCCAGCCACAGCTTACAGGAGACCAATCAGCCCCAGCATTTT. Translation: CASHSLQETNQPQHF.

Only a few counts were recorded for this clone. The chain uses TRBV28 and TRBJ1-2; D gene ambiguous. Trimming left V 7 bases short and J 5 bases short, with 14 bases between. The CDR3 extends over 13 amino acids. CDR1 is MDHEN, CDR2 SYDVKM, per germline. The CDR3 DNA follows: TGTGCCAGCACTCGAAATCAGTTATATGGCTACACCTTC. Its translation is CASTRNQLYGYTF.

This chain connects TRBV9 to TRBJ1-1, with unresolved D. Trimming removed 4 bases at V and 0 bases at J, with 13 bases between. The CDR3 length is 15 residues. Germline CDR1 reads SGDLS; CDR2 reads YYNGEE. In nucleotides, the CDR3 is TGTGCCAGCAGCACGACCGGGAGCATGAACACTGAAGCTTTCTTT. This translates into CASSTTGSMNTEAFF.

CDR3 amino acids: CASSLSGLATYNEQFF. Here the CDR3 DNA reads TGTGCCAGCAGCTTAAGCGGCCTAGCGACCTACAATGAGCAGTTCTTC. The genes are TRBV11-1 and TRBJ2-1; maybe TRBD2 (6 bases). CDR3 size: 16 residues. V lost 2 bases and J lost 2, with 13 bases in between. Per the germline V gene, CDR1 is SGHAT and CDR2 is FQDESV (reference sequence).

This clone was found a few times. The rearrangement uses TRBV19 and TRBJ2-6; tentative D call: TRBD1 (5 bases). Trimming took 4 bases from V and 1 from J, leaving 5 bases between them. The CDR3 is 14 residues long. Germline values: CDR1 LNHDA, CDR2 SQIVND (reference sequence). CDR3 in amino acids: CASSRQSGANVLTF. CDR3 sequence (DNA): TGTGCCAGTAGTAGACAGTCTGGGGCCAACGTCCTGACTTTC. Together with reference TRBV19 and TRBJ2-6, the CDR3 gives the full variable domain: DGGITQSPKYLFRKEGQNVTLSCEQNLNHDAMYWYRQDPGQGLRLIYYSQIVNDFQKGDIAEGYSVSREKKESFPLTVTSAQKNPTAFYLCASSRQSGANVLTFGAGSRLTVL.

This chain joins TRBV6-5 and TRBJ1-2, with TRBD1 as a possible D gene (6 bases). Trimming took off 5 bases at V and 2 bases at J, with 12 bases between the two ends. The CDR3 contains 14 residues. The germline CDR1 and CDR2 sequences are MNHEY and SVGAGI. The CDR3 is CASSLQQGNYGYTF. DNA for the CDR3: TGTGCCAGCAGTCTACAACAGGGAAACTATGGCTACACCTTC.

CDR3 nucleotides: TGCGCCAGCGGCGGGGCAGGGGGAGGATTGGGCACAGATACGCAGTATTTT. Amino acids: CASGGAGGGLGTDTQYF. V usage is TRBV4-1 and J usage is TRBJ2-3; D is perhaps TRBD1 (7 bases). Germline CDR1 and CDR2: MGHRA and YSYEKL. Trimming cost V 8 bases and J 1 base, with 22 bases left between them. The CDR3 contains 17 residues.